Below are 30 T cell receptor beta chains sequenced from a single sample in a study of cytotoxic CD8 clonotypes in ibrutinib-treated CLL. Profiling relied on immunoSEQ multiplex PCR, and the TCRdb table lists in-frame clones only, not all of them. The sample consists of approximately 100,000 clones, 78% of them appearing once. The sequencing used PBMCs, collected after 12 months of ibrutinib treatment. The source of these receptors is a human donor with chronic lymphocytic leukemia.

The rearrangement links TRBV27 to TRBJ2-7, with TRBD2 as a possible D gene (5 bases). The CDR3 totals 15 residues. The germline V gene has CDR1 MNHEY and CDR2 SMNVEV (reference sequence). V lost 10 bases and J lost 1, with 20 bases in between. This CDR3 is CATQREGKNSYEQYF. The CDR3 DNA sequence: TGTGCCACCCAACGAGAGGGAAAAAATTCCTACGAGCAGTACTTC.

The rearrangement uses TRBV19 and TRBJ1-5; D unclear. Trimming took off 6 bases at V and 4 bases at J, with 7 bases between the two ends. This CDR3 is 12 amino acids long. Germline V gene sequence: CDR1 LNHDA, CDR2 SQIVND (reference sequence). In nucleotides, the CDR3 is TGTGCCAGTAGAACGAAGAATCAGCCCCAGCATTTT. This sequence encodes CASRTKNQPQHF.

This chain connects TRBV7-2 to TRBJ2-7; the D gene is possibly TRBD1 (6 bases). Trimming took off 1 base at V and 5 bases at J, with 15 bases between the two ends. The CDR3 extends over 15 amino acids. The germline CDR1 and CDR2 sequences are SGHTA and FQGNSA. The CDR3 loop reads CASSLDGRRGNEQYF. CDR3 nucleotides: TGTGCCAGCAGCTTAGACGGCCGTAGGGGGAACGAGCAGTACTTC.

The chain links TRBV7-2 to TRBJ2-7; the match to TRBD2 covers 8 bases. The germline gives CDR1 SGHTA, CDR2 FQGNSA. The CDR3 runs 15 residues. Trimming at V came to 6 bases and at J to 6 bases, leaving 13 bases not matched to a gene. The CDR3 sequence: CASRPAGPAGGEQYF. The CDR3 bases are TGTGCCAGCAGGCCAGCAGGGCCGGCGGGGGGCGAGCAGTACTTC.

This clone has more than one count but fewer than ten. The genes are TRBV5-8 and TRBJ1-1, with 9 bases matching TRBD1. V shed 4 bases and J 7 bases; nucleotides not matched to a gene: 17. The CDR3 has 17 amino acids. The V gene's germline CDR1 is SGHTS and CDR2 YDEGEE. The CDR3 here is CASSHTTSGQGRDEAFF. In DNA form, the CDR3 reads TGTGCCAGCAGCCACACCACCTCGGGACAGGGTCGCGATGAAGCTTTCTTT.

Comment on this clone: A junction boundary mismatches the germline segment, possibly from a read error. This chain connects TRBV16 to TRBJ2-7; TRBD1 matches 8 bases. CDR1 is KGHSY, CDR2 FQNENV, per germline. This CDR3 has 12 residues. The CDR3 nucleotides read TGTGCCAGCAGCCAGCGGGGACAGGTTAAGAATTTC. This sequence encodes CASSQRGQVKNF.

V and J are TRBV5-8 and TRBJ2-3; 7 bases are a match to TRBD1. This CDR3 comprises 16 residues. J was trimmed by 4 bases and V by 4 bases; bases with no gene match: 12. Germline values: CDR1 SGHTS, CDR2 YDEGEE. The CDR3 DNA reads as TGTGCCAGCAGCCCGCAAAGACAGGGTAGCCCAGATACGCAGTATTTT. Residues: CASSPQRQGSPDTQYF.

This chain joins TRBV7-3 and TRBJ1-6, with TRBD1 as a possible D gene (5 bases). V lost 5 bases and J lost 7, with 12 bases in between. CDR3 length: 14 residues. The V gene's germline CDR1 is SGHTA and CDR2 FQGTGA. The CDR3 DNA reads TGTGCCAGCAGCCCCGGGACGGAGAATTCACCCCTCCACTTT. Protein product: CASSPGTENSPLHF.

The chain is built from TRBV28 and TRBJ1-6; 11 bases align to TRBD1. V lost 4 bases, J lost 8 bases, and 7 bases stayed unmatched. The CDR3 extends over 16 amino acids. Germline V CDR1 and CDR2: MDHEN, SYDVKM. CDR3: CASSSRTGGAYSPLHF. In DNA form, the CDR3 reads TGTGCCAGCAGTTCCCGGACAGGGGGCGCGTATTCACCCCTCCACTTT.

V is TRBV7-9 and J is TRBJ1-1, with 9 bases matching TRBD1. CDR3 length: 15 residues. The V segment lost 3 bases and the J segment 1 base; nucleotides outside the gene matches: 3. Germline V gene data show CDR1 as SEHNR and CDR2 as FQNEAQ (reference sequence). DNA for the CDR3: TGTGCCAGCAGCTTCACAGGGGGCCGGAACACTGAAGCTTTCTTT. As protein: CASSFTGGRNTEAFF.

The rearrangement joins TRBV19 to TRBJ2-7, with D possibly matching TRBD2 (6 bases). V lost 5 bases and J lost 2, with 16 bases in between. The germline V gene has CDR1 LNHDA and CDR2 SQIVND (reference sequence). The CDR3 loop spans 15 amino acids. CDR3 protein: CASSPLGTGTYEQYF. The CDR3 DNA sequence: TGTGCCAGTAGTCCCCTGGGGACTGGCACCTACGAGCAGTACTTC.

The rearrangement links TRBV5-6 to TRBJ1-4; 9 nucleotides align to TRBD1. The CDR3 contains 18 residues. Germline CDR1 SGHDT, CDR2 YYEEEE. With 0 bases clipped from V and 7 bases from J, the junction kept 13 bases outside the gene matches. CDR3 bases: TGTGCCAGCAGCTTGGACAGGGGGCAGGTAGAGGAATTTGAAAAACTGTTTTTT. It codes for CASSLDRGQVEEFEKLFF. Filled out from reference TRBV5-6 and TRBJ1-4, the complete variable domain reads DAGVTQSPTHLIKTRGQQVTLRCSPKSGHDTVSWYQQALGQGPQFIFQYYEEEERQRGNFPDRFSGHQFPNYSSELNVNALLLGDSALYLCASSLDRGQVEEFEKLFFGSGTQLSVL.

The V call is TRBV19, the J call TRBJ1-5; D not resolved. CDR3 length equals 17 residues. Per germline, CDR1 LNHDA and CDR2 SQIVND (reference sequence). Trimming cost V 1 base and J 4 bases, with 17 bases left between them. CDR3 in DNA: TGTGCCAGTAGTATAGCCCATCGAGGCTCCCGTAATCAGCCCCAGCATTTT. Protein sequence: CASSIAHRGSRNQPQHF.

The genes are TRBV10-1 and TRBJ2-7; 7 bases map to TRBD1. CDR1 and CDR2 (germline): WNHNN, SYGVQD (reference sequence). The CDR3 covers 16 residues. V gave up 0 bases and J gave up 3 bases; unmatched junction bases: 8. CDR3 coding DNA: TGCGCCAGCAGTGAGTCAACAGGGGCCCAGGGCTACGAGCAGTACTTC. Its protein is CASSESTGAQGYEQYF.

The rearrangement links TRBV4-2 to TRBJ1-6; TRBD1 is a possible D gene (6 bases). This CDR3 has 16 amino acids. Germline V gives CDR1 LGHNA, CDR2 YNFKEQ. Trimming pared 4 bases from V and 5 bases from J, leaving 15 bases between. The CDR3 protein is CASSLSQGSDNSPLHF. DNA for the CDR3: TGTGCCAGCAGCCTGTCACAGGGTTCGGATAATTCACCCCTCCACTTT.

A word on this clone: The junction differs from germline at one of its ends, possibly a read error. The genes are TRBV4-1 and TRBJ1-3; D might be TRBD1 (6 bases). Germline CDR1 and CDR2: MGHRA and YSYEKL. The CDR3 consists of 16 residues. The CDR3 reads CASSRRGLHSGNTIYF. CDR3 coding DNA: TGTGCCAGCAGCCGGAGGGGGTTACACTCTGGAAACACCATATATTTT.

The chain couples TRBV19 to TRBJ2-7, with D possibly being TRBD1 (5 bases). The CDR3 covers 15 residues. The germline gives CDR1 LNHDA, CDR2 SQIVND (reference sequence). Trimming stripped 2 bases from V and 1 base from J, with 12 bases between. As DNA, the CDR3 is TGTGCCAGTAGTATAACCGGCCAGGGTTCCTACGAGCAGTACTTC. Translating it yields CASSITGQGSYEQYF. The full variable domain, rest sourced from reference TRBV19 and TRBJ2-7, is DGGITQSPKYLFRKEGQNVTLSCEQNLNHDAMYWYRQDPGQGLRLIYYSQIVNDFQKGDIAEGYSVSREKKESFPLTVTSAQKNPTAFYLCASSITGQGSYEQYFGPGTRLTVT.

The gene calls are TRBV6-1 and TRBJ2-5; a weak D match, TRBD1 (5 bases). V lost 1 base and J 7 bases, leaving 13 bases between the germline ends. Germline assignment: CDR1 MNHNS and CDR2 SASEGT. The CDR3 contains 14 residues. For the CDR3, the DNA is TGTGCCAGCAGTGAAGGTAACCTTCAGGGGACCCAGTACTTC. Protein product: CASSEGNLQGTQYF.

The chain carries TRBV10-3 and TRBJ2-7; TRBD2 matches 16 bases. V trimming: 7 bases; J trimming: 3 bases; junction bases outside the gene matches: 9. Germline V CDR1 and CDR2: ENHRY, SYGVKD. The CDR3 length is 17 residues. CDR3 amino acids: CAIMGLAGGPKGYEQYF. In DNA form, the CDR3 reads TGTGCCATCATGGGACTAGCGGGGGGGCCCAAAGGCTACGAGCAGTACTTC.

The chain employs TRBV4-1 and TRBJ2-1; D gene ambiguous. Per the germline V gene, CDR1 is MGHRA and CDR2 is YSYEKL. V gave up 4 bases and J gave up 9 bases, with 10 bases separating them. The CDR3 is 12 amino acids. CDR3 DNA: TGCGCCAGCAGCCCACCCGGGTCTGAGCAGTTCTTC. Its translation is CASSPPGSEQFF.

This clone occurred many times. J is TRBJ2-4 and V is TRBV5-1; D is unclear. V lost 0 bases to trimming and J lost 11 bases, with 12 bases between them. Germline V gives CDR1 SGHRS, CDR2 YFSETQ. CDR3 length: 13 residues. The chain's CDR3 is CASSLAPARVQYF. CDR3 DNA sequence: TGCGCCAGCAGCTTGGCTCCGGCCCGGGTTCAGTACTTC.

The V call is TRBV27, the J call TRBJ2-3; TRBD1 or TRBD2 may be the D gene (5 bases each). The CDR3 sequence is 14 residues long. Trimming took off 10 bases at V and 1 base at J, with 15 bases between the two ends. CDR1 is MNHEY, CDR2 SMNVEV, per germline (reference sequence). Written as DNA, the CDR3 is TGTGCCACCTCCAGGAGAGGGGGCACAGATACGCAGTATTTT. Translated: CATSRRGGTDTQYF.

This clone appeared a few times. CDR3 protein: CASSAVEIKGYTF. The CDR3 DNA is TGTGCCAGCAGCGCGGTCGAAATAAAGGGCTACACCTTC. The chain is built from TRBV9 and TRBJ1-2; D uncertain. V lost 3 bases and J lost 8, with 14 bases in between. The CDR3 is 13 amino acids. In germline, CDR1 is SGDLS, CDR2 YYNGEE. Together with reference TRBV9 and TRBJ1-2, the CDR3 gives the full variable domain: DSGVTQTPKHLITATGQRVTLRCSPRSGDLSVYWYQQSLDQGLQFLIQYYNGEERAKGNILERFSAQQFPDLHSELNLSSLELGDSALYFCASSAVEIKGYTFGSGTRLTVV.

V usage is TRBV18 and J usage is TRBJ2-5; D is undetermined. From germline, CDR1 is KGHSH and CDR2 LQKENI. V lost 0 bases and J 3 bases, leaving 8 bases between the germline ends. The CDR3 sequence is 14 residues long. The CDR3 sequence: CASSPPAAEETQYF. The DNA for the CDR3 is TGTGCCAGCTCACCACCCGCGGCAGAAGAGACCCAGTACTTC.

The rearrangement links TRBV19 to TRBJ1-2; TRBD1 agrees at 7 bases. There are 16 residues in the CDR3. Germline V gives CDR1 LNHDA, CDR2 SQIVND (reference sequence). J lost 6 bases, V lost 3 bases, and 13 bases had no gene match. CDR3 in DNA: TGTGCCAGTAGTATTGGACGGCACAGGGGTGGAGATGGCTACACCTTC. This codes for CASSIGRHRGGDGYTF.

This chain joins TRBV9 and TRBJ2-3; D may be TRBD1 or TRBD2 (6 bases each). This CDR3 contains 16 residues. Trimming removed 4 bases at V and 1 base at J, with 16 bases between. Germline CDR1 reads SGDLS; CDR2 reads YYNGEE. The CDR3 region is CASSPEGGSGTDTQYF. The CDR3 DNA follows: TGTGCCAGCAGCCCCGAGGGGGGATCCGGCACAGATACGCAGTATTTT.

This sequence joins TRBV21-1 and TRBJ1-4; the table's D call of TRBD1 was not tested on the DNA. TRBV21-1 is listed as a pseudogene. This CDR3 is 18 amino acids long. The CDR3 region has the DNA TGTGCCAGCAGCAAAGCTAGGGACAGGATTCACGAGCATGAAAAACTGTTTTTT. Its translation is CASSKARDRIHEHEKLFF.

CDR3 residues: CSVVGGNTGELFF. CDR3 coding DNA: TGCAGCGTTGTAGGGGGGAACACCGGGGAGCTGTTTTTT. This chain uses TRBV29-1 with TRBJ2-2; a possible D gene is TRBD1 (6 bases). V was clipped by 4 bases and J by 1 base, with 7 bases between them. Germline V gene sequence: CDR1 SQVTM, CDR2 ANQGSEA. The CDR3 is 13 residues long.

The CDR3 loop is CASSVGGAGEQYF. CDR3 sequence (DNA): TGTGCCAGCAGCGTAGGGGGGGCCGGCGAGCAGTACTTC. J is TRBJ2-7 and V is TRBV9; D could derive from TRBD1 or TRBD2 (6 bases each). The CDR3 is 13 residues long. V was cut by 0 bases and J by 6 bases, with 10 bases left in between. CDR1 and CDR2 from the germline V gene are SGDLS and YYNGEE. Using reference TRBV9 and TRBJ2-7 for the parts outside the CDR3, the full variable domain is DSGVTQTPKHLITATGQRVTLRCSPRSGDLSVYWYQQSLDQGLQFLIQYYNGEERAKGNILERFSAQQFPDLHSELNLSSLELGDSALYFCASSVGGAGEQYFGPGTRLTVT.

This clone was recorded a few times. The rearrangement uses TRBV20-1 and TRBJ1-2, with no clear D. The V gene's germline CDR1 is DFQATT and CDR2 SNEGSKA (reference sequence). The CDR3 is made up of 11 amino acids. Trimming removed 3 bases from V and 4 bases from J, with 6 bases in between. The CDR3 loop is CSASDRYGYTF. The CDR3 region has the DNA TGCAGTGCTAGCGATCGCTATGGCTACACCTTC.